Given below is one TCR beta chain in context. Its antigen remains unknown. The CDR3 contains 13 residues. Germline CDR1 is GTSNPN and CDR2 is SVGIG (reference sequence). Trimming took off 5 bases at V and 3 bases at J, with 11 bases between the two ends. This record comes from a study of cytomegalovirus exposure and HLA in healthy donors. General study results and limits: Across all donors, roughly uniform sequencing depth was an assumption of the presence/absence analyses. Most of the TCR beta V segments (in an earlier analysis) were productive either about 87% or about 30% of the time.

PCR amplification relied on 60 Vbeta primers (plus 13 Jbeta primers). The table came from immunoSEQ multiplex PCR; TCRdb's copy has only in-frame clones and leaves some out. The sample has about 110,000 clones; approximately 79% are singletons. The chain uses TRBV30 and TRBJ1-5, with D perhaps TRBD1 (6 bases). Sequencing was done on a sample of PBMCs. The sequence was collected from a woman aged 40 to 50 in good health and CMV-seropositive. CDR3 nucleotide sequence: TGTGCCTGGGGCCGGGACAACAATCAGCCCCAGCATTTT. This gives the protein CAWGRDNNQPQHF.